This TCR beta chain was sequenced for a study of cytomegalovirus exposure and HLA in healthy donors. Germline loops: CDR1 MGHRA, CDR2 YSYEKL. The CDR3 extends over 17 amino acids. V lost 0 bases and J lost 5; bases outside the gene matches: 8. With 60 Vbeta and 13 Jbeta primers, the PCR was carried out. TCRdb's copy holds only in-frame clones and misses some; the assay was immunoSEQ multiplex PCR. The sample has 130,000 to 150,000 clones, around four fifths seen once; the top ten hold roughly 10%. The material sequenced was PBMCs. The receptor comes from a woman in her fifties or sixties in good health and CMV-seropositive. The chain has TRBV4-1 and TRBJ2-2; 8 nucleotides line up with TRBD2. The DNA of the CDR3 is TGCGCCAGCAGCCAAGAGGGGGGCTCGGGGGGGACCGGGGAGCTGTTTTTT. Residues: CASSQEGGSGGTGELFF.